This passage covers 21 T cell receptor beta chains from one sample sequenced in a study of blood T cell repertoires in COVID-19. The protocol was immunoSEQ multiplex PCR, while the TCRdb copy is restricted to in-frame clones and leaves out a portion. The data hold some 66,000 clones, with about 89% observed a single time. Specimen: peripheral blood. The receptors were sampled from a human donor in a cohort sampled during active COVID-19.

The rearrangement joins TRBV7-8 to TRBJ2-3, with TRBD1 matching 7 bases. Losses at the gene ends were 5 bases for V and 2 bases for J; bases not matched to a gene: 4. The CDR3 length is 14 residues. The germline gives CDR1 SGHVS, CDR2 FQNEAQ. CDR3 loop: CASSADRYTDTQYF. The CDR3 bases are TGTGCCAGCAGCGCGGACAGGTACACAGATACGCAGTATTTT.

J is TRBJ1-2 and V is TRBV7-2; the D is unclear. Trimming took off 1 base at V and 4 bases at J, with 7 bases between the two ends. The CDR3 covers 13 residues. Germline assignment: CDR1 SGHTA and CDR2 FQGNSA. The CDR3 spells CASSLEAVYGYTF. In nucleotides, the CDR3 is TGTGCCAGCAGCTTAGAAGCCGTCTATGGCTACACCTTC.

The chain is built from TRBV3-1 (or the pseudogene TRBV3-2) and TRBJ2-2, with TRBD2 matching over 8 bases. Germline assignment: CDR1 LGHDT and CDR2 YNNKEL (reference sequence). The CDR3 covers 15 residues. After removal of 1 base from V and 6 bases from J, the junction contained 4 bases not matched to a gene. The CDR3 DNA reads TGTGCCAGCAGCCAAGGGCCGACTAGCGCCGGGGAGCTGTTTTTT. This gives the protein CASSQGPTSAGELFF.

This chain links TRBV7-2 with TRBJ2-2, with D unclear. The CDR3 is made up of 13 amino acids. Trimming removed 4 bases at V and 5 bases at J, with 8 bases between. The germline V gene encodes CDR1 SGHTA and CDR2 FQGNSA. The CDR3, as DNA: TGTGCCAGCAGCTCGCTGAGGACCGGGGAGCTGTTTTTT. This translates into CASSSLRTGELFF. Full variable domain (outside the CDR3, taken from reference TRBV7-2 and TRBJ2-2): GAGVSQSPSNKVTEKGKDVELRCDPISGHTALYWYRQSLGQGLEFLIYFQGNSAPDKSGLPSDRFSAERTGGSVSTLTIQRTQQEDSAVYLCASSSLRTGELFFGEGSRLTVL.

The chain recombines TRBV28 with TRBJ1-2; tentatively, D is TRBD1 (6 bases). The CDR3 covers 13 residues. Trimming cost V 5 bases and J 9 bases, with 16 bases left between them. CDR1 is MDHEN, CDR2 SYDVKM, per germline. CDR3 amino acids: CASSTPGGASYTF. The CDR3 region has the DNA TGTGCCAGCAGTACCCCGGGGGGGGCAAGCTACACCTTC.

The V call is TRBV6-5, the J call TRBJ1-2; 8 bases are a match to TRBD1. This CDR3 has 14 amino acids. CDR1 MNHEY and CDR2 SVGAGI come from the germline V gene. Trimming removed 5 bases from V and 8 bases from J; junction bases left unmatched: 10. The CDR3 loop is CASSTGQASGGYTF. In nucleotides, the CDR3 is TGTGCCAGCAGTACGGGACAGGCCAGTGGAGGCTACACCTTC.

The chain employs TRBV2 and TRBJ1-1; D is undetermined. This CDR3 contains 11 residues. V lost 5 bases, J lost 6 bases, and 7 bases lay in between. Germline V gene sequence: CDR1 SNHLY, CDR2 FYNNEI. As DNA, the CDR3 is TGTGCCAGCAGTCCGCGGTCTGAAGCTTTCTTT. As protein: CASSPRSEAFF. Variable domain in full (rest from reference TRBV2 and TRBJ1-1): EPEVTQTPSHQVTQMGQEVILRCVPISNHLYFYWYRQILGQKVEFLVSFYNNEISEKSEIFDDQFSVERPDGSNFTLKIRSTKLEDSAMYFCASSPRSEAFFGQGTRLTVV.

This chain links TRBV4-2 with TRBJ2-3; D is undetermined. V dropped 1 base and J dropped 0 bases, with 8 bases sitting between them. The CDR3 has 15 residues. Germline lookup yields CDR1 LGHNA and CDR2 YNFKEQ. The CDR3 reads CASSQVAESTDTQYF. The CDR3 nucleotides read TGTGCCAGCAGCCAAGTCGCGGAGAGCACAGATACGCAGTATTTT.

The rearrangement links TRBV6-6 to TRBJ1-3; D not certain. Germline CDR1 reads MNHNY; CDR2 reads SVGAGI (reference sequence). CDR3 length: 15 amino acids. V was cut by 2 bases and J by 0 bases, with 8 bases left in between. The CDR3 here is CASSYPRNSGNTIYF. CDR3 nucleotide sequence: TGTGCCAGCAGTTACCCGAGGAACTCTGGAAACACCATATATTTT.

The chain uses TRBV2 and TRBJ1-2; TRBD1 is a possible D gene (6 bases). V lost 7 bases to trimming and J lost 2 bases, with 17 bases between them. The CDR3 consists of 15 residues. Looked up from germline, CDR1 is SNHLY and CDR2 is FYNNEI. CDR3 DNA: TGTGCCAGCACTCCGATCGGGGGGGCGAACTATGGCTACACCTTC. Translated, it gives CASTPIGGANYGYTF.

The chain combines TRBV6-4 with TRBJ2-1; 10 positions agree with TRBD2. Trimming removed 4 bases from V and 5 bases from J; junction bases left unmatched: 5. Germline CDR1 MRHNA, CDR2 SNTAGT. The length of the CDR3 is 15 residues. Written as DNA, the CDR3 is TGTGCCAGCAGTGCGGAAGGGACTAGCGACAATGAGCAGTTCTTC. Translating gives CASSAEGTSDNEQFF.

The chain has TRBV18 and TRBJ2-2; TRBD1 matches at 10 bases. Trimming cost V 3 bases and J 1 base; bases outside gene matches: 5. Germline CDR1 reads KGHSH; CDR2 reads LQKENI. The CDR3 is 17 amino acids. Here the CDR3 reads CASSPDRGLLNTGELFF. CDR3 coding DNA: TGTGCCAGCTCACCCGACAGGGGGCTTTTGAACACCGGGGAGCTGTTTTTT.

This chain links TRBV19 with TRBJ2-2; 7 bases map to TRBD2. Trimming at V came to 4 bases and at J to 4 bases, leaving 6 bases not matched to a gene. The CDR3 totals 15 residues. Germline values: CDR1 LNHDA, CDR2 SQIVND (reference sequence). The CDR3 DNA sequence: TGTGCCAGTAGTAGCAGCAGGGAGGGCACCGGGGAGCTGTTTTTT. Protein product: CASSSSREGTGELFF.

This chain uses TRBV20-1 with TRBJ2-1; 11 bases are shared with TRBD2. Germline CDR1 reads DFQATT; CDR2 reads SNEGSKA (reference sequence). The length of the CDR3 is 13 residues. The V and J ends lost 3 bases and 10 bases, in that order; junction bases with no gene match: 5. The CDR3 nucleotides are TGCAGTGCTAGTTTCGCTAGCGGGGGGGAGCAGTTCTTC. Translating gives CSASFASGGEQFF.

The rearrangement joins TRBV27 to TRBJ1-1; a weak D match, TRBD1 (6 bases). Trimming removed 6 bases at V and 1 base at J, with 15 bases between. The CDR3 is made up of 15 amino acids. Germline V gene data show CDR1 as MNHEY and CDR2 as SMNVEV (reference sequence). The chain's CDR3 is CASRPPTGTNTEAFF. CDR3 DNA sequence: TGTGCCAGCAGGCCCCCCACAGGGACGAACACTGAAGCTTTCTTT.

Here the CDR3 reads CASSLAGTDEQYF. The CDR3 coding sequence is TGTGCCAGCAGCTTAGCGGGGACAGACGAGCAGTACTTC. The chain links TRBV7-2 to TRBJ2-7; 7 bases are shared with TRBD1. This CDR3 is 13 amino acids long. Per the germline V gene, CDR1 is SGHTA and CDR2 is FQGNSA. The V and J ends lost 0 bases and 5 bases, in that order; junction bases with no gene match: 1.

J is TRBJ1-5 and V is TRBV19; 8 bases match TRBD1. Per the germline V gene, CDR1 is LNHDA and CDR2 is SQIVND (reference sequence). The CDR3 is made up of 14 amino acids. V dropped 1 base and J dropped 6; count of bases not matched to a gene: 2. CDR3 coding DNA: TGTGCCAGTAGTATAGGGGACAGGATTCAGCCCCAGCATTTT. It encodes CASSIGDRIQPQHF.

The genes are TRBV6-2 or TRBV6-3 and TRBJ1-5, with TRBD1 identical over 7 bases. V dropped 2 bases and J dropped 7; count of bases not matched to a gene: 5. CDR1 is MNHEY and CDR2 is SVGEGT in the germline V gene. This CDR3 contains 14 residues. The CDR3 nucleotides are TGTGCCAGCAGTTACAGGGGGCTGGGGCAGCCCCAGCATTTT. This translates into CASSYRGLGQPQHF.

CDR3 residues: CASSIRTGDNEKLFF. CDR3 sequence (DNA): TGTGCCAGTAGTATCAGGACGGGGGATAATGAAAAACTGTTTTTT. This sequence joins TRBV19 and TRBJ1-4, with a weak D call TRBD1 (5 bases). Germline V CDR1 and CDR2: LNHDA, SQIVND (reference sequence). This CDR3 has 15 residues. Trimming shortened V by 3 bases and J by 4 bases, and 12 bases separated the two germline ends.

V usage is TRBV19 and J usage is TRBJ1-1; TRBD1 aligns across 9 bases. CDR1 is LNHDA, CDR2 SQIVND, per germline (reference sequence). The CDR3 contains 16 residues. V lost 5 bases and J lost 5; bases outside the gene matches: 12. CDR3 in DNA: TGTGCCAGTAGTCCTGACAGGGGGGGACTTAGGACTGAAGCTTTCTTT. Amino acids: CASSPDRGGLRTEAFF.

This clone is a singleton in its sample. The gene calls are TRBV11-3 and TRBJ1-1; 10 positions agree with TRBD1. The germline CDR1 and CDR2 sequences are SGHNT and YENEEA. The CDR3 totals 15 residues. J lost 5 bases, V lost 5 bases, and 8 bases had no gene match. CDR3 in DNA: TGTGCCAGCAGCCCCGGGACAGGGGAGGGAACTGAAGCTTTCTTT. It specifies CASSPGTGEGTEAFF.